A selection of T cell receptor beta chains follows, all from one sample in a study of T cell changes during pregnancy in multiple sclerosis. Method: immunoSEQ multiplex PCR; TCRdb's copy keeps in-frame clones and lacks some. The sample contains 50,000 to 65,000 clones, 90% of which appear only once. Sequencing used CD8+ T cells from peripheral blood mononuclear cells, obtained before pregnancy. These receptors all stem from a female donor with multiple sclerosis, enrolled in a pregnancy study. Each CDR3 is given with its conserved first and last residue. A D gene is named only where the DNA matches it firmly. A clone size is listed for some rows: how often the clone was seen (once, few, many), or a class if it is expanded.

TRBJ1-2	TRBV7-8	once	NA	TGTGCCAGCAGCGTATCCGGGGGGATTAACTATGGCTACACCTTC	CASSVSGGINYGYTF
TRBJ1-3	TRBV7-6	NA	TRBD1	TGTGCCAGCAGCTCGGACAGGGTTGGAAACACCATATATTTT	CASSSDRVGNTIYF
TRBJ1-1	TRBV7-2	NA	NA	TGTGCCAGCAGCTTAGTTATGAACACTGAAGCTTTCTTT	CASSLVMNTEAFF
TRBJ2-1	TRBV7-8	NA	TRBD2	TGTGCCAGCAGCCCCTGGACTAGCGGGGGGTTCTACAATGAGCAGTTCTTC	CASSPWTSGGFYNEQFF
TRBJ2-2	TRBV11-2	NA	TRBD2	TGTGCCAGCAGGGGACTAGGCCCCGGGGAGCTGTTTTTT	CASRGLGPGELFF
TRBJ2-7	TRBV19	NA	NA	TGTGCCAGTAGTATAATCGGACAGATCTACGAGCAGTACTTC	CASSIIGQIYEQYF
TRBJ1-4	TRBV15	NA	TRBD1	TGTGCCACCAGGGACGGACAGGCAACTAATGAAAAACTGTTTTTT	CATRDGQATNEKLFF
TRBJ1-4	TRBV25-1	NA	TRBD1	TGTGCCAGCAGCACTCCAGGGGGCGTTGAAAAACTGTTTTTT	CASSTPGGVEKLFF
TRBJ2-3	TRBV7-3	once	TRBD1	TGTGCCAGCAGCTTTACGGGGACAGGTATAACCACAGATACGCAGTATTTT	CASSFTGTGITTDTQYF
TRBJ1-1	TRBV4-3	once	NA	TGCGCCAGCAGCCAAGGTGCGGGGGGCGCGTGGGTTGTAGATGAAGCTTTCTTT	CASSQGAGGAWVVDEAFF
TRBJ1-2	TRBV12-5	NA	TRBD1	TGTGCTAGTGGTTTGACAGGGGACCACTACTATGGCTACACCTTC	CASGLTGDHYYGYTF
TRBJ2-3	TRBV30	NA	NA	TGTGCCTGGACCTTGGGGCCAGGGCCTCGCACAGATACGCAGTATTTT	CAWTLGPGPRTDTQYF
TRBJ2-3	TRBV7-2	once	TRBD2	TGTGCCAGCAGCGCAGGACTAGCGGGGATCACAGATACGCAGTATTTT	CASSAGLAGITDTQYF
TRBJ2-7	TRBV10-3	NA	TRBD1	TGTGCCATCAGTGGCGGACAGGTTTCCTACGAGCAGTACTTC	CAISGGQVSYEQYF
TRBJ2-7	TRBV10-3	NA	TRBD2	TGTGCCATCACCCGGACTAGCGGGGAGGTCGAGCAGTACTTC	CAITRTSGEVEQYF
TRBJ2-1	TRBV2	NA	TRBD1	TGTGCCAGCAGCCCACTGAAACAGGGGGCCTCCTACAATGAGCAGTTCTTC	CASSPLKQGASYNEQFF
TRBJ2-3	TRBV6-5	NA	NA	TGTGCCAGCAGACGGACAGGCACAGATACGCAGTATTTT	CASRRTGTDTQYF
TRBJ2-1	TRBV19	NA	TRBD2	TGTGCCAGTAGTATAGATCGGACTAGCGGGGGGGCCTACAATGAGCAGTTCTTC	CASSIDRTSGGAYNEQFF
TRBJ2-1	TRBV10-3	once	NA	TGTGCCATCAGTGAGCTTAGCGGTGTGGGCAATGAGCAGTTCTTC	CAISELSGVGNEQFF
TRBJ2-2	TRBV7-3	NA	NA	TGTGCCAGCAGCTTCCTAGACACCGGGGAGCTGTTTTTT	CASSFLDTGELFF
TRBJ2-7	TRBV13	once	TRBD2	TGTGCCAGCAGCTTAGCTCAGCCGGGGGTGCTAGCGGGGGTAGGTACCTACGAGCAGTACTTC	CASSLAQPGVLAGVGTYEQYF
TRBJ1-2	TRBV5-6	NA	NA	TGTGCCAGCAGCTATGGGGGCAGCCCGAGAGGCTACACCTTC	CASSYGGSPRGYTF
TRBJ1-6	TRBV11-2	NA	TRBD1	TGTGCCAGCAGCCGGTCCGGGACAGGGCGTTGGGATAATTCACCCCTCCACTTT	CASSRSGTGRWDNSPLHF
TRBJ1-1	TRBV7-3	few	NA	TGTGCCAGCAGCTTAAGTGGTACAGCGAACACTGAAGCTTTCTTT	CASSLSGTANTEAFF
TRBJ1-1	TRBV6-1	NA	NA	TGTGCCAGCACTGACAGTTTTGAAGCTTTCTTT	CASTDSFEAFF
TRBJ1-1	TRBV6-5	once	NA	TGTGCCAGTACAACAGGATTTAATGAAGCTTTCTTT	CASTTGFNEAFF
TRBJ2-7	TRBV29-1	NA	NA	TGCAGCGTTGAAAGAATCGCCGCCGGCGAGCAGTACTTC	CSVERIAAGEQYF
TRBJ2-6	TRBV6-4	NA	NA	TGTGCCAGCAGTGACTACAACTCTGGGGCCAACGTCCTGACTTTC	CASSDYNSGANVLTF
TRBJ2-7	TRBV7-2	NA	NA	TGTGCCAGCAGCTTCGGAGCAGGGAACCACGAGCAGTACTTC	CASSFGAGNHEQYF
TRBJ1-1	TRBV7-8	NA	TRBD1	TGTGCCAGCAGCTTCGCCGGTGGGCAGGGACAGAACGAAGCTTTCTTT	CASSFAGGQGQNEAFF
TRBJ1-3	TRBV19	once	NA	TGTGCCAGTAGCCCAACAGGTATAACTGGAAACACCATATATTTT	CASSPTGITGNTIYF
TRBJ2-5	TRBV7-2	NA	NA	TGTGCCAGCAGCTTAAGTCTACAGGCCGAGACCCAGTACTTC	CASSLSLQAETQYF
TRBJ2-7	TRBV6-5	NA	NA	TGTGCCAGCAGTACCGGTCCCTACGAGCAGTACTTC	CASSTGPYEQYF
TRBJ1-2	TRBV7-9	NA	NA	TGTGCCAGCAGCTTGGAGGTGCATGGCTACACCTTC	CASSLEVHGYTF
TRBJ2-5	TRBV7-3	once	NA	TGTGCCAGCAGCCCGGGGGGCGGGGCGGAGACCCAGTACTTC	CASSPGGGAETQYF
TRBJ2-5	TRBV6-6	NA	NA	TGTGCCAGCAGTTACTCTCTCCGCGGAGAGACCCAGTACTTC	CASSYSLRGETQYF
TRBJ2-7	TRBV29-1	NA	NA	TGCAGCGTTGAAGATCCCAGGGCCTACGAGCAGTACTTC	CSVEDPRAYEQYF
TRBJ1-6	TRBV4-1	NA	TRBD1	TGCGCCAGCAGCCAAGTCTCCGGGACAGGGGGATCACCCCTCCACTTT	CASSQVSGTGGSPLHF
TRBJ2-3	TRBV4-1	NA	TRBD1	TGCGCCAGCAGCCACGGGACAGCCAGCACAGATACGCAGTATTTT	CASSHGTASTDTQYF
TRBJ2-2	TRBV4-3	once	TRBD2	TGCGCCAGCAGCCAATGGGGGGGATTCGCGAACACCGGGGAGCTGTTTTTT	CASSQWGGFANTGELFF
TRBJ2-3	TRBV29-1	NA	NA	TGCAGCGTCGGAGGCGTAGGGTCCGCAGATACGCAGTATTTT	CSVGGVGSADTQYF
TRBJ2-7	TRBV4-1	few	NA	TGCGCCAGCAGCCAAGACCAGGACAGTTCGTGGGAGCAGTACTTC	CASSQDQDSSWEQYF
TRBJ2-7	TRBV5-4	NA	TRBD1	TGTGCCAGCTCGTTCCAGGGGGTCGAGCAGTACTTC	CASSFQGVEQYF
TRBJ2-3	TRBV6-5	NA	TRBD1	TGTGCCAGCAGCTCGACAGGGGGGACAGATACGCAGTATTTT	CASSSTGGTDTQYF
TRBJ1-3	TRBV2	NA	NA	TGTGCCAGCAGTGAATTTTGGGCCCCCCTCTCTGGAAACACCATATATTTT	CASSEFWAPLSGNTIYF
TRBJ2-5	TRBV19	NA	NA	TGTGCCAGTAGTACCGGGGAGGGGGGCCTACAAGAGACCCAGTACTTC	CASSTGEGGLQETQYF
TRBJ2-7	TRBV5-8	NA	TRBD1	TGTGCCAGCAGATGGGGACAGCGACTCTCCTACGAGCAGTACTTC	CASRWGQRLSYEQYF
TRBJ1-5	TRBV7-9	once	TRBD1	TGTGCCAGCAGCCCTAGCCTGACAGGGGCGGGTCAGCCCCAGCATTTT	CASSPSLTGAGQPQHF
TRBJ2-1	TRBV4-1	NA	NA	TGCGCCAGCAGCCAAGGCCCCGGACTAAATGAGCAGTTCTTC	CASSQGPGLNEQFF
TRBJ2-1	TRBV7-2	NA	NA	TGTGCCAGCAGCTTAGCGGGGGGGCGGTACGGTGAGCAGTTCTTC	CASSLAGGRYGEQFF